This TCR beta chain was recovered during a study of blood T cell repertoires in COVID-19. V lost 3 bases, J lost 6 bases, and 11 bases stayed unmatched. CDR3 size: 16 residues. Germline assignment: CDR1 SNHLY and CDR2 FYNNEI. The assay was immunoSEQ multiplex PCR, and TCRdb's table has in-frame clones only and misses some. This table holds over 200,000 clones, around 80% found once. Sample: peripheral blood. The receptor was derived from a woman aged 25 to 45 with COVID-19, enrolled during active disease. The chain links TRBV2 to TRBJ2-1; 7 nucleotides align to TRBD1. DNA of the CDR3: TGTGCCAGCAGTGAGGTTAACAGGGGATCGGTCAATGAGCAGTTCTTC. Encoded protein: CASSEVNRGSVNEQFF.